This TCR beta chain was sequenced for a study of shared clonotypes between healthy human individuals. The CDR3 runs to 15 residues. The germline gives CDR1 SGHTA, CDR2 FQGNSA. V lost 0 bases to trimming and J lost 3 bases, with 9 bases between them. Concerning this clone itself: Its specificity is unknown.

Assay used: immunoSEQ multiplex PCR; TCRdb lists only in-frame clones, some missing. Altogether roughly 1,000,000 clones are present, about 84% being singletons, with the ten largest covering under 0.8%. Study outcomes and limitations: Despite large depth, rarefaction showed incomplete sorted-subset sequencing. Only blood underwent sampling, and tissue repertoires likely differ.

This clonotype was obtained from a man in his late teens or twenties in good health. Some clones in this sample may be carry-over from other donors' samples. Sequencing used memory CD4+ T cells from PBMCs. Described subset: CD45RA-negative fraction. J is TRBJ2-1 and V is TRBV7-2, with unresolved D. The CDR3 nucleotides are TGTGCCAGCAGCTTAGCGGAACAAGTCTACAATGAGCAGTTCTTC. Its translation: CASSLAEQVYNEQFF.